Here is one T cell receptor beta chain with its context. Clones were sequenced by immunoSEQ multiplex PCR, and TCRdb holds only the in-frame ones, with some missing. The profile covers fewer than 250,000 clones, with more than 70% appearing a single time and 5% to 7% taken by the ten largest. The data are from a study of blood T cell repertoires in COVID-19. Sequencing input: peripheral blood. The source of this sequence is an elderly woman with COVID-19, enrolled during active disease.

DNA of the CDR3: TGTGCCAGCAGCCCAGCAGGGGCCGGAAACACCATATATTTT. Translation: CASSPAGAGNTIYF. This chain uses TRBV11-2 with TRBJ1-3; the D gene is possibly TRBD1 (6 bases). The CDR3 is 14 amino acids. V shed 5 bases and J shed 4 bases, with 12 bases lying between them. The germline V gene has CDR1 SGHAT and CDR2 FQNNGV.